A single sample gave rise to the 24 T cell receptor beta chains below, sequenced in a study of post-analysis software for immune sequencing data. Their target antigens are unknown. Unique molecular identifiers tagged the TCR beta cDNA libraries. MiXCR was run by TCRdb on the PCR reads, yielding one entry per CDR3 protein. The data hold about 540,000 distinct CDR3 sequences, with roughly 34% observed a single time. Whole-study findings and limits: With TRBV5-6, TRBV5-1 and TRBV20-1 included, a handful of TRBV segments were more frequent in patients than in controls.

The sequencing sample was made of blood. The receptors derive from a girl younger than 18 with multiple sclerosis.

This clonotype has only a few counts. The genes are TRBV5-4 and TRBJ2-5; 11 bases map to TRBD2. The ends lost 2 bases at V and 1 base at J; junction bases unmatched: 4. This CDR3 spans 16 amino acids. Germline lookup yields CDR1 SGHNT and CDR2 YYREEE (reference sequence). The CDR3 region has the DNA TGTGCCAGCAGCTTATCTGGGACTAGCGGCCAAGAGACCCAGTACTTC. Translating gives CASSLSGTSGQETQYF.

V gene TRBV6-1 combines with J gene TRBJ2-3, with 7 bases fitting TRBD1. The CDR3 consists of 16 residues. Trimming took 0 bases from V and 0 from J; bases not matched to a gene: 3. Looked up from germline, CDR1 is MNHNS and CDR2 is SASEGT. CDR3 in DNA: TGTGCCAGCAGTGAAGCGGACAGGACTAGCACAGATACGCAGTATTTT. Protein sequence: CASSEADRTSTDTQYF.

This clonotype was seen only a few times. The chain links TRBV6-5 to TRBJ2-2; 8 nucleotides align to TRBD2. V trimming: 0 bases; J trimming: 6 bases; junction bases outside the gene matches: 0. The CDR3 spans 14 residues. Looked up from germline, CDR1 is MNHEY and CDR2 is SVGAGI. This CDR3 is CASSYSAGAGELFF. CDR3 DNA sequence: TGTGCCAGCAGTTACTCAGCGGGGGCCGGGGAGCTGTTTTTT.

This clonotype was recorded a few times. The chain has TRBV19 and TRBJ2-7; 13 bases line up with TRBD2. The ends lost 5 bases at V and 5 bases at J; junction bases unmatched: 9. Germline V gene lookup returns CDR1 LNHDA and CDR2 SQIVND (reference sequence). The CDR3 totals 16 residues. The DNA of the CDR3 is TGTGCCAGTAGTGCGGGACTAGCGGGGATCCCCGACGAGCAGTACTTC. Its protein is CASSAGLAGIPDEQYF.

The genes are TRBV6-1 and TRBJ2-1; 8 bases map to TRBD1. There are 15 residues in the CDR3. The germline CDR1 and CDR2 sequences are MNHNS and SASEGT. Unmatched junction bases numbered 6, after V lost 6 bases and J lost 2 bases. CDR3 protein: CASRTRQGPYNEQFF. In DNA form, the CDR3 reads TGTGCCAGCAGGACTCGACAGGGGCCCTACAATGAGCAGTTCTTC.

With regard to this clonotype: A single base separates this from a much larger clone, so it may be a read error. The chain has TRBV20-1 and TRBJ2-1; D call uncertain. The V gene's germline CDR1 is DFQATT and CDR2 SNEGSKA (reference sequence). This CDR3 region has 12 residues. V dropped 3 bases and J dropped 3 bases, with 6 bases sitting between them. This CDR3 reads CSASPSYNEQFF. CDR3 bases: TGCAGTGCTAGCCCTAGCTACAATGAGCAGTTCTTC.

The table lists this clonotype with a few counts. CDR3 sequence reads: CASSWFGGAEIQETQYF. The CDR3 DNA reads as TGTGCCAGCAGCTGGTTCGGGGGGGCCGAAATCCAAGAGACCCAGTACTTC. The chain joins TRBV11-2 to TRBJ2-4; 8 bases line up with TRBD2. Near its end, the DNA agrees better with TRBJ2-5, so the J call may be wrong. Germline lookup yields CDR1 SGHAT and CDR2 FQNNGV. The CDR3 loop spans 17 amino acids.

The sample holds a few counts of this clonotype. In DNA form, the CDR3 reads TGTGCCAGCAGGATGACAGGGTCATTTAGCGACGAGCAGTACTTC. Amino acid sequence: CASRMTGSFSDEQYF. The chain joins TRBV6-1 to TRBJ2-7; 7 bases align to TRBD1. V trimming: 6 bases; J trimming: 5 bases; junction bases outside the gene matches: 13. The germline V gene encodes CDR1 MNHNS and CDR2 SASEGT. The CDR3 runs 15 residues.

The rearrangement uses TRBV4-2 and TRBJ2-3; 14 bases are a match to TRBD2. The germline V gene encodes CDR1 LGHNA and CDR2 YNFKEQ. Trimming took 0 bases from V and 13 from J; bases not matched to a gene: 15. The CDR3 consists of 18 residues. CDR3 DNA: TGTGCCAGCAGCCAAGACGATCAGACTAGCGGGGGGGCTTCGACGAAGTATTTT. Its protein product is CASSQDDQTSGGASTKYF.

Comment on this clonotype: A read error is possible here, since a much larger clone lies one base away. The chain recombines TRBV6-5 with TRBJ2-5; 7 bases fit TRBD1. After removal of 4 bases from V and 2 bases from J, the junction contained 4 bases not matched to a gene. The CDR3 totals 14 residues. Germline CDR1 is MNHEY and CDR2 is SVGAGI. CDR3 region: CASSCDRVQETQYF. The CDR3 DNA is TGTGCCAGCAGTTGCGACAGGGTACAAGAGACCCAGTACTTC.

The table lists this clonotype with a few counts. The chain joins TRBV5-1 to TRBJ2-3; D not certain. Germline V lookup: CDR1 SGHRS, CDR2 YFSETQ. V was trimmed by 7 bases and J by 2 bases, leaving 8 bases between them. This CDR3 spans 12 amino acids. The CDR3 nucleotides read TGCGCCAGCCACTACGACACAGATACGCAGTATTTT. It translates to CASHYDTDTQYF.

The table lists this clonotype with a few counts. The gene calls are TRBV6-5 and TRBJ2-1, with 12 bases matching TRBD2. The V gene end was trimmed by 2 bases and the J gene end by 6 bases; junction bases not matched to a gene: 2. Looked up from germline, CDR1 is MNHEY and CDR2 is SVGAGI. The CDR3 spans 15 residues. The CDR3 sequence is CASSYASGGANEQFF. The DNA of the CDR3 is TGTGCCAGCAGTTACGCTAGCGGGGGGGCCAATGAGCAGTTCTTC.

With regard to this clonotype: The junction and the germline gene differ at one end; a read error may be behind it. The CDR3 reads CASSYTGVTDMQYF. In DNA, the CDR3 is TGCGCCAGCAGCTACACAGGGGTAACAGATATGCAGTATTTT. The chain couples TRBV5-1 to TRBJ2-3; 7 nucleotides match TRBD1. The CDR3 loop spans 14 amino acids. Germline V gives CDR1 SGHRS, CDR2 YFSETQ.

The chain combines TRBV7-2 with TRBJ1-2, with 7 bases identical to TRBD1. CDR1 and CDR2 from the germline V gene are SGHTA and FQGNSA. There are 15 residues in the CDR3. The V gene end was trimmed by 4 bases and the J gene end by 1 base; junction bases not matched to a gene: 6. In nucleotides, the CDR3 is TGTGCCAGCAGCTCAGGGACAGTACTTAACTATGGCTACACCTTC. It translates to CASSSGTVLNYGYTF.

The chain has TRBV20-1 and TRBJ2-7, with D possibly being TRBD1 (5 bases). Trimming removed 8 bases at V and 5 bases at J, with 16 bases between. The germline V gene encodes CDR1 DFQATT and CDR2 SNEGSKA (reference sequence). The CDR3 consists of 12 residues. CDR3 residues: CSLTRGFNEQYF. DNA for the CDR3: TGCAGTTTAACAAGGGGTTTCAACGAGCAGTACTTC.

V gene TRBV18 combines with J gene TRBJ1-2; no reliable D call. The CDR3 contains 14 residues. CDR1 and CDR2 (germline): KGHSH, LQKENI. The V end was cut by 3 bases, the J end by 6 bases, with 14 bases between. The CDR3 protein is CASSPRVLKDGYTF. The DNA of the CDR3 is TGTGCCAGCTCACCGAGGGTATTAAAGGATGGCTACACCTTC.

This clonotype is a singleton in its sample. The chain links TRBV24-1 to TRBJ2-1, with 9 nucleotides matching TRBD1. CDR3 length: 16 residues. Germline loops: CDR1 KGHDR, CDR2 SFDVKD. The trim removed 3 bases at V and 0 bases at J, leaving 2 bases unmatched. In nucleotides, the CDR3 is TGTGCCACCAGTGATACGGACAGGGGCTCCTACAATGAGCAGTTCTTC. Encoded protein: CATSDTDRGSYNEQFF.

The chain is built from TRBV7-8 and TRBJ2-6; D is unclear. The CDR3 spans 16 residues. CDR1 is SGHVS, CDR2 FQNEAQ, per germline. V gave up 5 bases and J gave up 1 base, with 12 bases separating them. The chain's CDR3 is CASSAQGLSGANVLTF. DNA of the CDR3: TGTGCCAGCAGCGCGCAAGGGCTTTCTGGGGCCAACGTCCTGACTTTC. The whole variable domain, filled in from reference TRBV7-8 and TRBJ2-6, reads GAGVSQSPRYKVAKRGQDVALRCDPISGHVSLFWYQQALGQGPEFLTYFQNEAQLDKSGLPSDRFFAERPEGSVSTLKIQRTQQEDSAVYLCASSAQGLSGANVLTFGAGSRLTVL.

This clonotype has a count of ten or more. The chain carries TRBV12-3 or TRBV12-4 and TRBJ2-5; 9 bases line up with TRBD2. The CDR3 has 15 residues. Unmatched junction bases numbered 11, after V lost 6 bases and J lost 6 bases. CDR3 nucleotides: TGTGCCAGCAGCCGAGGGGCTAGCGGGGAAAAGACCCAGTACTTC. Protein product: CASSRGASGEKTQYF.

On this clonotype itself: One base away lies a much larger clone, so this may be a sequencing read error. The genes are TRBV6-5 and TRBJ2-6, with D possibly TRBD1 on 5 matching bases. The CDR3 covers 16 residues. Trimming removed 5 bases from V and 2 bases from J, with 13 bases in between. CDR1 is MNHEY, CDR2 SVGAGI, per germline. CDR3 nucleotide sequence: TGTGCCAGCAGTCACTTTCAGGGTACTGGGGCCAACGTCCTGACTTTC. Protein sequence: CASSHFQGTGANVLTF.

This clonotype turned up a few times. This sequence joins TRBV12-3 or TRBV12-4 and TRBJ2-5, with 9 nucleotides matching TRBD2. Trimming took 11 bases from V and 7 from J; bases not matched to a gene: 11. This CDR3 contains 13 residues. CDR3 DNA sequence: TGTGCCGTGCGGCGGGGGGGCTCGGTGACCCAGTACTTC. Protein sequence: CAVRRGGSVTQYF.

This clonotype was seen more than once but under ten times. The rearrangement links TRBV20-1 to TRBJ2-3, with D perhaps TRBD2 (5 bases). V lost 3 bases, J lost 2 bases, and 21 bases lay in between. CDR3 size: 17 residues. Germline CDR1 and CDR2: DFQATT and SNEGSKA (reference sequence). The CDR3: CSARGSGKRPPTDTQYF. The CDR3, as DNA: TGCAGTGCTAGGGGATCGGGGAAGCGACCACCCACAGATACGCAGTATTTT.

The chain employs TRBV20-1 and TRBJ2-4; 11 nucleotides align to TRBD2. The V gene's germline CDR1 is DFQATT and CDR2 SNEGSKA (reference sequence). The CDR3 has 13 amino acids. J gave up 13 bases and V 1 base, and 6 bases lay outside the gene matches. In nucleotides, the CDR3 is TGCAGTGCTAGAGTTAGCGGGGGGGAGATCCAGTACTTC. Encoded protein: CSARVSGGEIQYF.

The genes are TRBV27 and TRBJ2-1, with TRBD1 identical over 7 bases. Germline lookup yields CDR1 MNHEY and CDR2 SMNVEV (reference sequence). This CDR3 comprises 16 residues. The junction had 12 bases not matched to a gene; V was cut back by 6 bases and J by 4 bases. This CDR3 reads CASREQGNARYNEQFF. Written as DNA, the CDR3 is TGTGCCAGCAGAGAACAGGGGAATGCAAGGTACAATGAGCAGTTCTTC.